These 4 T cell receptor delta chains share one sample of origin, sequenced in a study of delta chain sequences of gamma delta T cells. TCRdb fed the 5' RACE reads to CATT. The sample holds about 640 delta-chain clones, 35% to 45% seen once. The sample consisted of either unsorted cells or a sorted T cell fraction (not recorded which). These receptors originate from a human donor in good health.

Of note for this clone: A far bigger clonotype differs at one base, so this is likely a read error. In the same sample, other DNA sequences code for this CDR3. The chain combines TRAV29/DV5 with TRDJ1, with TRDD3 matching 9 bases. The CDR3 totals 17 residues. Losses at the gene ends were 3 bases for V and 0 bases for J; bases not matched to a gene: 12. Germline CDR1 NSMFDY, CDR2 ISSIKDK. The CDR3 DNA sequence: TGTGCAGCAACTGTCAACTCTGGGGGATTCTACACCGATAAACTCATCTTT. It specifies CAATVNSGGFYTDKLIF.

In its sample, this clone is medium-sized. This chain connects TRDV2 to TRDJ1; 9 positions agree with TRDD3. CDR1 is GEAIGNYY and CDR2 is EKD in the germline V gene. V lost 0 bases, J lost 2 bases, and 24 bases stayed unmatched. The CDR3 runs 22 residues. CDR3 DNA: TGTGCCTGTGACACCGTTTCATTAGGATTCAAAGAGAGGACTGGGGGAACCGATAAACTCATCTTT. This codes for CACDTVSLGFKERTGGTDKLIF.

Details on this clone: The TCRdb record carries a much larger clone's protein, which differs from this DNA's translation at residue 17; a read error is the likely cause, and the protein listed here is the DNA translation. V and J are TRDV1 and TRDJ1, with D maybe TRDD3 (6 bases). Germline assignment: CDR1 TSWWSYY and CDR2 QGS. The CDR3 is made up of 19 amino acids. CDR3 DNA: TGTGCTCTTGGGGCCCTCGGACACGGGGGGAAGGACTACACCGATAAACGCATCTTT. Encoded protein: CALGALGHGGKDYTDKRIF.

J is TRDJ1 and V is TRDV2; 7 nucleotides match TRDD3. The CDR3 covers 17 residues. The junction had 11 bases not matched to a gene; V was cut back by 2 bases and J by 0 bases. CDR1 and CDR2 (germline): GEAIGNYY, EKD. The DNA for the CDR3 is TGTGCCTGTGACATGGTCTTATCTGGGGGGTACACCGATAAACTCATCTTT. It is translated as CACDMVLSGGYTDKLIF.